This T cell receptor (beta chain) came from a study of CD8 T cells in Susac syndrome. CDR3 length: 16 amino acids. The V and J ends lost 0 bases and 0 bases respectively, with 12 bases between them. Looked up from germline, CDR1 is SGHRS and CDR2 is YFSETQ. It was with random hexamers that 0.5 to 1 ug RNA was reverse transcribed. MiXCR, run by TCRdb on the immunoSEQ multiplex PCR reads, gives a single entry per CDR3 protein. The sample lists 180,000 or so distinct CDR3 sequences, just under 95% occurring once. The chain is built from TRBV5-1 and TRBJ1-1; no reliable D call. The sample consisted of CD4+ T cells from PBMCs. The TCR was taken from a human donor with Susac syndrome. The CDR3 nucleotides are TGCGCCAGCAGCTTGGGGATTGGACTCATGAACACTGAAGCTTTCTTT. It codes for CASSLGIGLMNTEAFF.